These 25 T cell receptor beta chains were all obtained from the same sample, sequenced in a study of blood T cell repertoires in COVID-19. Only in-frame clones appear in the TCRdb table, and some are missing; sequencing was by immunoSEQ multiplex PCR. The table lists about 100,000 clones, around 90% of them singletons. The sample was peripheral blood. These receptors came from a human donor in a cohort sampled during active COVID-19.

The CDR3 DNA is TGTGCCAGCAGCCAACAGAGAACGAACACCGGGGAGCTGTTTTTT. Translating it yields CASSQQRTNTGELFF. The chain carries TRBV5-4 and TRBJ2-2; no firm D call. Trimming took off 4 bases at V and 0 bases at J, with 10 bases between the two ends. Germline loops: CDR1 SGHNT, CDR2 YYREEE (reference sequence). This CDR3 is 15 amino acids long. Supplemented by reference TRBV5-4 and TRBJ2-2, the full variable domain reads ETGVTQSPTHLIKTRGQQVTLRCSSQSGHNTVSWYQQALGQGPQFIFQYYREEENGRGNFPPRFSGLQFPNYSSELNVNALELDDSALYLCASSQQRTNTGELFFGEGSRLTVL.

The J gene is TRBJ2-3, the V gene TRBV7-6; D is perhaps TRBD2 (6 bases). This CDR3 region has 15 residues. The V end was cut by 3 bases, the J end by 0 bases, with 10 bases between. Germline V CDR1 and CDR2: SGHVS, FNYEAQ. The CDR3 sequence is CASSFLGGSTDTQYF. The CDR3 bases are TGTGCCAGCAGCTTTCTTGGGGGGAGCACAGATACGCAGTATTTT.

This clone occurred a few times. The chain recombines TRBV5-6 with TRBJ1-2; D is uncertain. This CDR3 is 15 amino acids long. CDR1 is SGHDT, CDR2 YYEEEE, per germline. Trimming pared 0 bases from V and 3 bases from J, leaving 12 bases between. The CDR3 sequence is CASSLGSGLDYGYTF. CDR3 DNA: TGTGCCAGCAGCTTGGGATCCGGGTTGGACTATGGCTACACCTTC.

This chain links TRBV4-1 with TRBJ1-1, with D tentatively TRBD1 (6 bases). The germline CDR1 and CDR2 sequences are MGHRA and YSYEKL. This CDR3 comprises 13 residues. Trimming took off 4 bases at V and 1 base at J, with 7 bases between the two ends. The CDR3 nucleotides read TGCGCCAGCAGCCGGACAGCGAACACTGAAGCTTTCTTT. Translated, it gives CASSRTANTEAFF.

In this sample, this clone turned up once. V usage is TRBV28 and J usage is TRBJ2-1; 8 positions agree with TRBD2. This CDR3 contains 15 residues. Germline lookup yields CDR1 MDHEN and CDR2 SYDVKM. V was pared by 4 bases and J by 1 base, with 3 bases of the junction left unmatched. CDR3 nucleotide sequence: TGTGCCAGCAGTTCGGGGGGGGCTTCCTACAATGAGCAGTTCTTC. Amino acids: CASSSGGASYNEQFF.

The chain is built from TRBV6-5 and TRBJ2-2; maybe TRBD2 (6 bases). V was pared by 0 bases and J by 3 bases, with 11 bases between. The length of the CDR3 is 16 residues. The germline V gene has CDR1 MNHEY and CDR2 SVGAGI. CDR3 nucleotides: TGTGCCAGCAGTTACTCGCTAGCGAGGGACACCGGGGAGCTGTTTTTT. It yields the protein CASSYSLARDTGELFF.

This clone was picked up one time. V and J are TRBV28 and TRBJ1-1, with D perhaps matching TRBD1 (6 bases). Germline lookup yields CDR1 MDHEN and CDR2 SYDVKM. This CDR3 has 15 residues. V was trimmed by 5 bases and J by 1 base, leaving 14 bases between them. The CDR3 sequence: CASSLRNRENTEAFF. The CDR3 nucleotides read TGTGCCAGCAGTCTAAGAAACAGGGAGAACACTGAAGCTTTCTTT.

The rearrangement links TRBV28 to TRBJ2-1, with D tentatively TRBD2 (5 bases). The germline gives CDR1 MDHEN, CDR2 SYDVKM. V lost 3 bases to trimming and J lost 0 bases, with 9 bases between them. The CDR3 has 15 residues. The CDR3 region is CASSLRAGSYNEQFF. The DNA for the CDR3 is TGTGCCAGCAGTTTGAGGGCGGGCTCCTACAATGAGCAGTTCTTC.

V gene TRBV7-9 combines with J gene TRBJ2-1, with D perhaps TRBD1 (5 bases). The V gene lost 3 bases and the J gene lost 7 bases, with 16 bases spanning the gap. Per the germline V gene, CDR1 is SEHNR and CDR2 is FQNEAQ (reference sequence). CDR3 size: 15 residues. The CDR3 reads CASSLGTQVLNEQFF. For the CDR3, the DNA is TGTGCCAGCAGCTTGGGAACACAGGTTCTGAATGAGCAGTTCTTC.

In DNA, the CDR3 is TGTGCCAGCAGCACAAGACTAGCGGGAGGGTGGAATGAGCAGTTCTTC. Residues: CASSTRLAGGWNEQFF. The chain uses TRBV9 and TRBJ2-1; 14 bases align to TRBD2. The V segment lost 4 bases and the J segment 7 bases; nucleotides outside the gene matches: 7. Germline V lookup: CDR1 SGDLS, CDR2 YYNGEE. This CDR3 is built from 16 residues. The whole variable domain, filled in from reference TRBV9 and TRBJ2-1, reads DSGVTQTPKHLITATGQRVTLRCSPRSGDLSVYWYQQSLDQGLQFLIQYYNGEERAKGNILERFSAQQFPDLHSELNLSSLELGDSALYFCASSTRLAGGWNEQFFGPGTRLTVL.

V usage is TRBV7-9 and J usage is TRBJ2-2, with D hard to call. The CDR3 has 11 residues. Per the germline V gene, CDR1 is SEHNR and CDR2 is FQNEAQ (reference sequence). Trimming pared 2 bases from V and 8 bases from J, leaving 3 bases between. The CDR3 protein is CASSLLGELFF. The CDR3 DNA is TGTGCCAGCAGCTTACTAGGGGAGCTGTTTTTT.

CDR3 in DNA: TGTGCCAGCAGCCCGACCGGTACAGGGATTAGAACTGAAGCTTTCTTT. Its translation: CASSPTGTGIRTEAFF. The rearrangement joins TRBV7-8 to TRBJ1-1, with a possible D match to TRBD1 (6 bases). The germline V gene has CDR1 SGHVS and CDR2 FQNEAQ. V lost 5 bases and J lost 5, with 21 bases in between. The CDR3 is 16 amino acids.

The CDR3: CASSRNTGELFF. The CDR3 DNA reads TGCGCCAGCAGTCGGAACACCGGGGAGCTGTTTTTT. This chain links TRBV5-1 with TRBJ2-2, with D unclear. The ends were cut back, 5 bases at V and 1 base at J, with 3 bases in the middle. Germline CDR1 is SGHRS and CDR2 is YFSETQ. CDR3 length: 12 amino acids.

The rearrangement links TRBV4-3 to TRBJ1-4; 7 nucleotides match TRBD1. J was trimmed by 3 bases and V by 3 bases; bases with no gene match: 7. The germline V gene has CDR1 LGHNA and CDR2 YSLEER. The CDR3 covers 16 residues. The CDR3 sequence: CASSQVPGQPNEKLFF. CDR3 in DNA: TGCGCCAGCAGCCAGGTCCCGGGACAGCCTAATGAAAAACTGTTTTTT.

The chain joins TRBV27 to TRBJ1-3, with D perhaps TRBD1 (5 bases). Germline lookup yields CDR1 MNHEY and CDR2 SMNVEV (reference sequence). The CDR3 spans 13 residues. Trimming removed 5 bases from V and 4 bases from J, with 9 bases in between. CDR3 in amino acids: CASSRTIGNTIYF. The CDR3 nucleotides are TGTGCCAGCAGTCGGACAATAGGAAACACCATATATTTT.

The chain combines TRBV10-3 with TRBJ2-1; 8 positions agree with TRBD2. There are 16 residues in the CDR3. Per germline, CDR1 ENHRY and CDR2 SYGVKD. The J segment lost 6 bases and the V segment lost 6 bases, leaving 13 bases of the junction unmatched. In DNA, the CDR3 is TGTGCCATCAGCGCCCCCCCCGGGGGGGCCGCCAATGAGCAGTTCTTC. Encoded protein: CAISAPPGGAANEQFF.

This chain joins TRBV7-2 and TRBJ2-1, with TRBD2 matching over 7 bases. The ends lost 4 bases at V and 1 base at J; junction bases unmatched: 4. This CDR3 comprises 15 residues. Looked up from germline, CDR1 is SGHTA and CDR2 is FQGNSA. Here the CDR3 reads CASSSTSSSYNEQFF. The CDR3 coding sequence is TGTGCCAGCAGCTCGACTAGCTCATCCTACAATGAGCAGTTCTTC. The full variable domain, in which reference TRBV7-2 and TRBJ2-1 provide the parts outside the CDR3, is GAGVSQSPSNKVTEKGKDVELRCDPISGHTALYWYRQSLGQGLEFLIYFQGNSAPDKSGLPSDRFSAERTGGSVSTLTIQRTQQEDSAVYLCASSSTSSSYNEQFFGPGTRLTVL.

The genes are TRBV5-4 and TRBJ1-2; weak D call: TRBD1 (5 bases). The CDR3 has 13 residues. Between the trimmed V and J ends, which lost 0 bases and 4 bases, there was a span of 7 bases. The germline CDR1 and CDR2 sequences are SGHNT and YYREEE (reference sequence). The CDR3 protein is CASSLEDIYGYTF. CDR3 bases: TGTGCCAGCAGCTTGGAGGACATCTATGGCTACACCTTC. Looking up the rest from reference TRBV5-4 and TRBJ1-2 gives the full variable domain: ETGVTQSPTHLIKTRGQQVTLRCSSQSGHNTVSWYQQALGQGPQFIFQYYREEENGRGNFPPRFSGLQFPNYSSELNVNALELDDSALYLCASSLEDIYGYTFGSGTRLTVV.

The chain links TRBV19 to TRBJ2-1, with 11 bases lining up with TRBD2. The J segment lost 9 bases and the V segment lost 7 bases, leaving 11 bases of the junction unmatched. This CDR3 comprises 15 residues. CDR1 is LNHDA, CDR2 SQIVND, per germline (reference sequence). CDR3 sequence: CASTPAVSGRGEQFF. The CDR3 region has the DNA TGTGCCAGTACCCCCGCTGTTAGCGGGAGGGGTGAGCAGTTCTTC.

The chain uses TRBV7-9 and TRBJ1-4, with 7 bases matching TRBD1. Germline CDR1 reads SEHNR; CDR2 reads FQNEAQ (reference sequence). V trimming: 5 bases; J trimming: 8 bases; junction bases outside the gene matches: 5. The CDR3 contains 13 residues. CDR3 protein: CASSRQGAEKLFF. DNA for the CDR3: TGTGCCAGCAGCCGACAGGGTGCGGAAAAACTGTTTTTT.

This clone showed up just once. The genes are TRBV2 and TRBJ2-5, with unresolved D. V was pared by 4 bases and J by 7 bases, with 13 bases between. This CDR3 has 13 residues. Germline-derived CDR1 and CDR2 are SNHLY and FYNNEI. CDR3 loop: CASSGSEIGTQYF. The CDR3 region has the DNA TGTGCCAGCAGTGGGTCCGAGATCGGGACCCAGTACTTC.

The chain joins TRBV7-2 to TRBJ1-1; no clear D gene. The CDR3 covers 13 residues. The germline CDR1 and CDR2 sequences are SGHTA and FQGNSA. V was cut by 5 bases and J by 1 base, with 8 bases left in between. CDR3 sequence (DNA): TGTGCCAGCAGCCCCAGGCAGAACACTGAAGCTTTCTTT. It translates to CASSPRQNTEAFF.

The CDR3 sequence is CASSETSGGETQYF. In nucleotides, the CDR3 is TGTGCCAGCAGCGAGACTAGCGGGGGAGAGACCCAGTACTTC. The rearrangement joins TRBV9 to TRBJ2-5; TRBD2 matches at 12 bases. CDR1 and CDR2 (germline): SGDLS, YYNGEE. With V trimmed by 3 bases and J by 4 bases, 1 base remained unmatched. The CDR3 is 14 amino acids. Full variable domain (rest looked up from reference TRBV9 and TRBJ2-5): DSGVTQTPKHLITATGQRVTLRCSPRSGDLSVYWYQQSLDQGLQFLIQYYNGEERAKGNILERFSAQQFPDLHSELNLSSLELGDSALYFCASSETSGGETQYFGPGTRLLVL.

The gene calls are TRBV2 and TRBJ1-2, with 8 bases lining up with TRBD1. Per germline, CDR1 SNHLY and CDR2 FYNNEI. The V and J ends lost 4 bases and 8 bases, in that order; junction bases with no gene match: 6. CDR3 size: 13 residues. As DNA, the CDR3 is TGTGCCAGCAGTGTAGGACAGGGCTTGGGCTACACCTTC. Translation: CASSVGQGLGYTF.

As to this clone: Other DNA sequences in the same sample also yield this CDR3. This chain joins TRBV2 and TRBJ1-6; the match to TRBD1 covers 7 bases. The CDR3 length is 14 residues. The J segment lost 6 bases and the V segment lost 5 bases, leaving 4 bases of the junction unmatched. CDR1 and CDR2 (germline): SNHLY, FYNNEI. Written as DNA, the CDR3 is TGTGCCAGCAGTCGAGACAGGGTTAATTCACCCCTCCACTTT. This codes for CASSRDRVNSPLHF.